The entry below gives a single T cell receptor (beta chain) sequence along with its context. The CDR3 has 16 amino acids. The germline V gene has CDR1 LGHDT and CDR2 YNNKEL (reference sequence). V lost 0 bases to trimming and J lost 2 bases, with 11 bases between them. The data stem from a study of early T cells in non-severe SARS-CoV-2 infection. TCRdb used MiXCR to reprocess the 5' RACE reads, holding one entry per CDR3 protein. The sample consists of 62,000 or so distinct CDR3 sequences, approximately 9.3% of them appearing once. Sequencing input: whole blood. The TCR was taken from an adult who was a healthcare worker with PCR-confirmed SARS-CoV-2 infection or an uninfected control (not recorded which). The chain uses TRBV3-1 and TRBJ1-5; perhaps TRBD1 as D (5 bases). CDR3 sequence (DNA): TGTGCCAGCAGCCAAGATTTACGGGGGGGCAATCAGCCCCAGCATTTT. Its protein is CASSQDLRGGNQPQHF.